The 28 T cell receptor beta chains reported below all come from one sample, sequenced in a study of cytomegalovirus exposure and HLA in healthy donors. The study ran its PCR with 60 Vbeta and 13 Jbeta primers. The method was immunoSEQ multiplex PCR; TCRdb's version includes in-frame clones alone and lacks a portion of them. The sample totals about 120,000 clones. The sequencing input was PBMCs. All receptors derive from a man aged 25-40 years in good health and CMV-seronegative.

This chain uses TRBV19 with TRBJ1-1, with D perhaps matching TRBD1 (6 bases). CDR1 is LNHDA, CDR2 SQIVND, per germline (reference sequence). V was shortened by 5 bases and J by 1 base, with 11 bases between the two germline ends. This CDR3 has 14 amino acids. CDR3 DNA: TGTGCCAGTAGTCAGAAGGGACAGAACACTGAAGCTTTCTTT. Protein product: CASSQKGQNTEAFF.

The chain links TRBV4-1 to TRBJ1-4; D gene ambiguous. From germline, CDR1 is MGHRA and CDR2 YSYEKL. Trimming took 4 bases from V and 4 from J, leaving 7 bases between them. The length of the CDR3 is 13 residues. CDR3 amino acids: CASSPSLNEKLFF. In DNA form, the CDR3 reads TGCGCCAGCAGCCCTTCCCTTAATGAAAAACTGTTTTTT.

The V and J genes are TRBV19 and TRBJ2-5; 8 bases are a match to TRBD1. Unmatched junction bases numbered 6, after V lost 1 base and J lost 5 bases. This CDR3 spans 15 amino acids. The germline gives CDR1 LNHDA, CDR2 SQIVND (reference sequence). CDR3 nucleotides: TGTGCCAGTAGTATAGGGAGCACAGGGGGTGAGACCCAGTACTTC. This sequence encodes CASSIGSTGGETQYF. The complete variable domain, with remaining parts taken from reference TRBV19 and TRBJ2-5, reads DGGITQSPKYLFRKEGQNVTLSCEQNLNHDAMYWYRQDPGQGLRLIYYSQIVNDFQKGDIAEGYSVSREKKESFPLTVTSAQKNPTAFYLCASSIGSTGGETQYFGPGTRLLVL.

The chain employs TRBV5-3 and TRBJ1-1, with 7 bases identical to TRBD1. TRBV5-3 is treated as an ORF (open reading frame) with a function not yet certain. V lost 4 bases, J lost 8 bases, and 14 bases stayed unmatched. The CDR3 consists of 15 residues. The CDR3 is CARSEHDRVETEAFF. The CDR3 DNA reads as TGTGCCAGAAGCGAACACGACAGGGTGGAAACAGAAGCTTTCTTT.

The CDR3 DNA follows: TGTGCCAGCAGCCCGCGACTTAACACCGGGGAGCTGTTTTTT. Translation: CASSPRLNTGELFF. The J gene is TRBJ2-2, the V gene TRBV9; the D is unclear. The CDR3 runs to 14 residues. Trimming cost V 4 bases and J 2 bases, with 9 bases left between them. Looked up from germline, CDR1 is SGDLS and CDR2 is YYNGEE.

This rearrangement joins TRBV7-9 to TRBJ2-5, with D possibly TRBD1 on 6 matching bases. CDR1 is SEHNR and CDR2 is FQNEAQ in the germline V gene (reference sequence). The CDR3 extends over 16 amino acids. The germline V and J ends were trimmed by 3 bases and 0 bases, with 14 bases remaining between them. As DNA, the CDR3 is TGTGCCAGCAGCTTCTCAATTCAGGGGTACCAAGAGACCCAGTACTTC. It specifies CASSFSIQGYQETQYF.

The rearrangement joins TRBV5-1 to TRBJ2-5; D not resolved. Germline V gene lookup returns CDR1 SGHRS and CDR2 YFSETQ. Trimming left V 0 bases short and J 4 bases short, with 4 bases between. CDR3 length: 12 residues. CDR3 bases: TGCGCCAGCAGCTTGGCCGGAGAGACCCAGTACTTC. Its translation: CASSLAGETQYF.

V gene TRBV7-2 combines with J gene TRBJ2-5; 7 positions agree with TRBD1. CDR3 length equals 13 residues. Losses at the gene ends were 5 bases for V and 2 bases for J; bases not matched to a gene: 2. The germline CDR1 and CDR2 sequences are SGHTA and FQGNSA. CDR3 nucleotides: TGTGCCAGCAGCGGACAGGTTCAAGAGACCCAGTACTTC. Translating it yields CASSGQVQETQYF.

This chain uses TRBV2 with TRBJ1-5; tentative D call: TRBD1 (6 bases). Germline CDR1 is SNHLY and CDR2 is FYNNEI. The CDR3 is made up of 13 amino acids. V lost 7 bases and J lost 7, with 14 bases in between. The CDR3 bases are TGTGCCAGCACCTCAGGGGCCTTGCAGCCCCAGCATTTT. Protein sequence: CASTSGALQPQHF.

The CDR3 region has the DNA TGTGCCAGCAGCCCGGACGGGACAGGTATTGAAAAACTGTTTTTT. Its translation: CASSPDGTGIEKLFF. The rearrangement joins TRBV4-2 to TRBJ1-4; 8 positions agree with TRBD1. The trim removed 4 bases at V and 7 bases at J, leaving 8 bases unmatched. The CDR3 sequence is 15 residues long. Germline V gives CDR1 LGHNA, CDR2 YNFKEQ.

The rearrangement uses TRBV7-3 and TRBJ1-3; weak D call: TRBD1 (6 bases). Germline values: CDR1 SGHTA, CDR2 FQGTGA. CDR3 size: 15 residues. Trimming stripped 3 bases from V and 1 base from J, with 10 bases between. This CDR3 is CASSFLQGSGNTIYF. The CDR3 bases are TGTGCCAGCAGCTTCCTACAGGGATCTGGAAACACCATATATTTT.

The rearrangement joins TRBV5-1 to TRBJ2-1, with 8 bases fitting TRBD2. After removal of 1 base from V and 0 bases from J, the junction contained 12 bases not matched to a gene. The CDR3 length is 19 residues. Per the germline V gene, CDR1 is SGHRS and CDR2 is YFSETQ. The CDR3 loop reads CASSLFPLLAGSSYNEQFF. CDR3 sequence (DNA): TGCGCCAGCAGCTTGTTCCCACTTTTAGCGGGGAGCTCCTACAATGAGCAGTTCTTC.

The V and J genes are TRBV7-2 and TRBJ1-2; 7 bases line up with TRBD1. Trimming cost V 1 base and J 2 bases; bases outside gene matches: 4. This CDR3 comprises 15 residues. Germline loops: CDR1 SGHTA, CDR2 FQGNSA. CDR3 residues: CASSLGQGANYGYTF. The DNA for the CDR3 is TGTGCCAGCAGCTTAGGACAGGGTGCCAACTATGGCTACACCTTC.

The chain links TRBV5-1 to TRBJ2-7; 8 bases map to TRBD1. The CDR3 runs 16 residues. With V trimmed by 0 bases and J by 1 base, 6 bases remained unmatched. Per the germline V gene, CDR1 is SGHRS and CDR2 is YFSETQ. CDR3 sequence reads: CASSLGSRQGSYEQYF. The CDR3, as DNA: TGCGCCAGCAGCTTGGGTTCTCGACAGGGGTCCTACGAGCAGTACTTC.

V gene TRBV4-3 combines with J gene TRBJ2-3, with TRBD2 as a possible D gene (5 bases). This CDR3 has 15 amino acids. From germline, CDR1 is LGHNA and CDR2 YSLEER. V was trimmed by 4 bases and J by 3 bases, leaving 14 bases between them. CDR3: CASSPSGRGTDTQYF. The CDR3, as DNA: TGCGCCAGCAGCCCATCGGGCCGGGGTACAGATACGCAGTATTTT.

The chain joins TRBV6-5 to TRBJ1-2, with D possibly matching TRBD1 (5 bases). Germline-derived CDR1 and CDR2 are MNHEY and SVGAGI. Trimming left V 7 bases short and J 5 bases short, with 17 bases between. This CDR3 has 14 residues. The CDR3 DNA follows: TGTGCCAGCAATCGGGACGCCGGGAGGTATGGCTACACCTTC. This gives the protein CASNRDAGRYGYTF.

V is TRBV18 and J is TRBJ1-2, with D maybe TRBD1 (5 bases). V lost 0 bases and J lost 3, with 8 bases in between. Germline CDR1 is KGHSH and CDR2 is LQKENI. This CDR3 has 14 amino acids. The CDR3: CASSPPGGYYGYTF. The CDR3 DNA sequence: TGTGCCAGCTCACCACCGGGGGGGTACTATGGCTACACCTTC.

This chain connects TRBV11-2 to TRBJ2-2; TRBD2 matches at 10 bases. The length of the CDR3 is 16 residues. Germline CDR1 and CDR2: SGHAT and FQNNGV. Trimming at V came to 5 bases and at J to 4 bases, leaving 7 bases not matched to a gene. CDR3 protein: CASSKRGGPGTGELFF. In nucleotides, the CDR3 is TGTGCCAGCAGCAAGCGGGGGGGCCCGGGCACCGGGGAGCTGTTTTTT.

The chain has TRBV6-6 and TRBJ2-3; no definite D call. The DNA matches TRBJ1-5 better at its end, which makes the J call doubtful. The CDR3 sequence is 12 residues long. Germline CDR1 is MNHNY and CDR2 is SVGAGI (reference sequence). The CDR3 sequence: CASTPRGDTQHF. The DNA of the CDR3 is TGTGCCAGCACTCCACGAGGAGATACGCAGCATTTT.

The gene calls are TRBV7-8 and TRBJ1-1; possibly TRBD1 for D (6 bases). From germline, CDR1 is SGHVS and CDR2 FQNEAQ. The CDR3 contains 15 residues. V was cut by 2 bases and J by 0 bases, with 10 bases left in between. The CDR3 DNA reads TGTGCCAGCAGCTTAAGAGGGGGGGTGAACACTGAAGCTTTCTTT. Translating gives CASSLRGGVNTEAFF.

The chain uses TRBV27 and TRBJ1-4; 8 nucleotides match TRBD1. The CDR3 has 14 residues. V was pared by 6 bases and J by 8 bases, with 8 bases of the junction left unmatched. Germline-derived CDR1 and CDR2 are MNHEY and SMNVEV (reference sequence). The CDR3 region is CASSWGQVPEKLFF. The CDR3, as DNA: TGTGCCAGCAGCTGGGGACAGGTCCCCGAAAAACTGTTTTTT.

The chain is built from TRBV5-1 and TRBJ2-7; the match to TRBD1 covers 7 bases. The V segment lost 4 bases and the J segment 2 bases; nucleotides outside the gene matches: 6. Germline V gene sequence: CDR1 SGHRS, CDR2 YFSETQ. This CDR3 region has 14 residues. Written as DNA, the CDR3 is TGCGCCAGCAGCCCACAGGGGCTGACCTACGAGCAGTACTTC. This codes for CASSPQGLTYEQYF.

This chain links TRBV7-9 with TRBJ1-4; unclear D gene. V lost 5 bases and J 4 bases, leaving 14 bases between the germline ends. The germline gives CDR1 SEHNR, CDR2 FQNEAQ (reference sequence). The CDR3 loop spans 15 amino acids. CDR3 in amino acids: CASSSPVDFNEKLFF. CDR3 bases: TGTGCCAGCAGCAGCCCTGTCGATTTTAATGAAAAACTGTTTTTT.

V is TRBV6-4 and J is TRBJ1-4, with D tentatively TRBD1 (6 bases). This CDR3 comprises 17 residues. The V gene's germline CDR1 is MRHNA and CDR2 SNTAGT. The V gene lost 5 bases and the J gene lost 6 bases, with 22 bases spanning the gap. The DNA for the CDR3 is TGTGCCAGCAGTACACAGGGCCCCCTTTGGATCTATGAAAAACTGTTTTTT. It codes for CASSTQGPLWIYEKLFF.

The rearrangement links TRBV28 to TRBJ2-3, with D maybe TRBD2 (5 bases). Trimming stripped 5 bases from V and 3 bases from J, with 12 bases between. Germline loops: CDR1 MDHEN, CDR2 SYDVKM. This CDR3 has 14 amino acids. The CDR3 region has the DNA TGTGCCAGCAGTGCCGACGGCGGGACAGATACGCAGTATTTT. It codes for CASSADGGTDTQYF.

The genes are TRBV5-1 and TRBJ2-3, with TRBD2 matching 8 bases. This CDR3 is 14 amino acids long. Germline loops: CDR1 SGHRS, CDR2 YFSETQ. Trimming cost V 4 bases and J 4 bases; bases outside gene matches: 5. The CDR3 bases are TGCGCCAGCAGCCCCCGACTAGCGTCAGATACGCAGTATTTT. Its translation: CASSPRLASDTQYF.

A note on this clone: The same CDR3 also results from other DNA sequences found in this sample. The chain joins TRBV7-2 to TRBJ2-5; TRBD2 agrees at 10 bases. CDR3 length: 15 residues. With 4 bases clipped from V and 5 bases from J, the junction kept 7 bases outside the gene matches. Germline loops: CDR1 SGHTA, CDR2 FQGNSA. The CDR3 region is CASSYQRGGGETQYF. The CDR3 DNA follows: TGTGCCAGCAGCTATCAGCGGGGGGGCGGTGAGACCCAGTACTTC.

J is TRBJ1-1 and V is TRBV5-6, with D possibly being TRBD1 (6 bases). The germline CDR1 and CDR2 sequences are SGHDT and YYEEEE. The ends were cut back, 5 bases at V and 4 bases at J, with 12 bases in the middle. This CDR3 region has 13 residues. The CDR3 reads CASSPTGPTEAFF. CDR3 DNA: TGTGCCAGCAGTCCTACAGGGCCCACTGAAGCTTTCTTT.